The present T cell receptor (beta chain) was sequenced within a study of regulatory T cells in long-lasting Graves disease. Time point indicated: newly diagnosed GD, antithyroid drugs for less than 3 months. PBMCs were the source of the RNA used for TCR sequencing. Germline CDR1 and CDR2: WNHNN and SYGVQD (reference sequence). V shed 0 bases, J shed 5 bases, and the junction held 3 bases outside the gene matches. This CDR3 has 16 residues. Notes on the study in general: New patients shared approximately 1,000 public clonotypes, and persistent patients shared more, with 2,500 to 3,000. Graves' patients with persistent disease showed TCR diversity lower than patients newly diagnosed. Persistent disease samples used TRBV28, TRBJ1-2 and TRBJ2-5 preferentially.

This clonotype was counted many times. As yet, its antigen is unknown. Investigators prepared the TCR beta libraries by applying iRepertoire HTBI primers and Arm-PCR of CDR3 regions. TCRdb processed the multiplex PCR reads anew with MiXCR; each CDR3 protein has one entry. The profile shows approximately 230,000 distinct CDR3 sequences, around 19% of them singletons. Here the sequenced sample was peripheral blood mononuclear cells (PBMCs), taken at new diagnosis, from a patient treated with antithyroid drugs. This receptor was taken from a female donor with Graves disease. This chain connects TRBV10-1 to TRBJ2-3; TRBD2 matches at 12 bases. The CDR3: CASSESLAGGGDTQYF. In DNA form, the CDR3 reads TGCGCCAGCAGTGAGTCGCTAGCGGGAGGGGGAGATACGCAGTATTTT.